Shown below are 27 T cell receptor beta chains from a single sample sequenced in a study of T cells after yellow fever vaccination. TCRdb used MiXCR to reprocess the 5' RACE reads, holding one entry per CDR3 protein. The sample yields more than 300,000 distinct CDR3 sequences, about 10% seen once. The sample was CD4+ T cells sorted from PBMCs, taken 45 days after the yellow fever booster vaccination. The receptors derive from a man between 18 and 29 years old who received the YFV17D yellow fever vaccine.

The rearrangement links TRBV6-5 to TRBJ1-2; TRBD1 aligns across 9 bases. V lost 4 bases, J lost 2 bases, and 8 bases stayed unmatched. This CDR3 has 16 amino acids. CDR1 MNHEY and CDR2 SVGAGI come from the germline V gene. CDR3 DNA: TGTGCCAGCAGTTTTACAGGGGGCGCAGGAAACTATGGCTACACCTTC. Its protein is CASSFTGGAGNYGYTF.

This clonotype came up a few times. This chain links TRBV15 with TRBJ2-3, with D possibly being TRBD1 (6 bases). Trimming stripped 1 base from V and 2 bases from J, with 25 bases between. The CDR3 is made up of 20 amino acids. The germline V gene encodes CDR1 LNHNV and CDR2 YYDKDF (reference sequence). In DNA, the CDR3 is TGTGCCACCAGCAGAGGGGGGCCTCGATTAGCGAATAGTCCCACAGATACGCAGTATTTT. Its translation is CATSRGGPRLANSPTDTQYF.

This chain links TRBV28 with TRBJ2-3; D possibly corresponds to TRBD2 (5 bases). Germline CDR1 is MDHEN and CDR2 is SYDVKM. The CDR3 has 16 amino acids. V was cut by 6 bases and J by 3 bases, with 19 bases left in between. The DNA of the CDR3 is TGTGCCAGCAGCCGACTGAATCTTCCGGGGACAGATACGCAGTATTTT. The encoded protein is CASSRLNLPGTDTQYF.

This clonotype was seen many times. This rearrangement joins TRBV10-3 to TRBJ2-5, with D possibly being TRBD1 (5 bases). The germline V and J ends were trimmed by 3 bases and 7 bases, with 18 bases remaining between them. The CDR3 runs to 15 residues. Germline V gives CDR1 ENHRY, CDR2 SYGVKD. The CDR3 is CAISDLGRTGATQYF. The CDR3 DNA is TGTGCCATCAGTGATCTCGGGCGAACTGGGGCGACCCAGTACTTC.

This clonotype was observed a handful of times. The chain carries TRBV5-4 and TRBJ2-2; 9 bases agree with TRBD1. The CDR3 is made up of 16 amino acids. V lost 4 bases, J lost 7 bases, and 11 bases stayed unmatched. CDR1 and CDR2 from the germline V gene are SGHNT and YYREEE (reference sequence). CDR3 sequence reads: CASSRFKQGASGELFF. CDR3 nucleotide sequence: TGTGCCAGCAGCCGCTTTAAACAGGGGGCGAGCGGGGAGCTGTTTTTT.

This clonotype has only a few counts. The chain links TRBV6-6 to TRBJ1-1; D ambiguous. Between the trimmed V and J ends, which lost 4 bases and 2 bases, there was a span of 11 bases. The CDR3 loop spans 14 amino acids. Germline CDR1 MNHNY, CDR2 SVGAGI (reference sequence). The CDR3 loop is CASSFTDGNTEAFF. The DNA for the CDR3 is TGTGCCAGCAGTTTCACTGATGGAAACACTGAAGCTTTCTTT.

This chain links TRBV3-1 with TRBJ2-5, with TRBD1 matching over 10 bases. CDR1 is LGHDT, CDR2 YNNKEL, per germline (reference sequence). The CDR3 consists of 15 residues. V gave up 0 bases and J gave up 5 bases; unmatched junction bases: 3. CDR3 protein: CASSQEGQGYETQYF. As DNA, the CDR3 is TGTGCCAGCAGCCAAGAGGGACAGGGGTACGAGACCCAGTACTTC.

This clonotype was seen a few times. This chain connects TRBV5-4 to TRBJ2-7; D might be TRBD1 or TRBD2, each matching 5 bases. Germline-derived CDR1 and CDR2 are SGHNT and YYREEE (reference sequence). The CDR3 runs to 9 residues. The CDR3 coding sequence is TGTGCCAGCTTCGGGACGGTAGACGTC. As protein: CASFGTVDV.

This clonotype has a count of ten or more. The V gene is TRBV6-6, the J gene TRBJ1-1, with D possibly matching TRBD1 (5 bases). Trimming stripped 6 bases from V and 5 bases from J, with 13 bases between. CDR1 MNHNY and CDR2 SVGAGI come from the germline V gene (reference sequence). The CDR3 length is 13 residues. The CDR3: CASSSTGDTEAFF. In DNA, the CDR3 is TGTGCCAGCAGCAGTACAGGAGATACTGAAGCTTTCTTT.

The chain uses TRBV24-1 and TRBJ2-7, with D possibly TRBD2 on 5 matching bases. CDR1 is KGHDR, CDR2 SFDVKD, per germline. Trimming stripped 4 bases from V and 8 bases from J, with 8 bases between. The CDR3 is 11 amino acids. CDR3 residues: CATSDGIQQYF. The CDR3 coding sequence is TGTGCCACCAGTGACGGGATTCAGCAGTACTTC.

This clonotype was detected a few times. CDR3 nucleotides: TGTGCCAGCTCACCCTCTCCCCTGGGAGGGTCCGGGGAGCTGTTTTTT. It yields the protein CASSPSPLGGSGELFF. The genes are TRBV18 and TRBJ2-2; 7 bases align to TRBD2. Germline CDR1 KGHSH, CDR2 LQKENI. CDR3 length: 16 residues. J was trimmed by 6 bases and V by 3 bases; bases with no gene match: 10.

This clonotype was seen a handful of times. The chain joins TRBV19 to TRBJ1-1, with unresolved D. Germline V gene data show CDR1 as LNHDA and CDR2 as SQIVND (reference sequence). V lost 4 bases and J lost 1, with 13 bases in between. There are 15 residues in the CDR3. The CDR3 DNA reads as TGTGCCAGTAGTACCCATGGACGGCAGAACACTGAAGCTTTCTTT. Translation gives CASSTHGRQNTEAFF.

A remark on this clonotype: Possible read error: a much larger clone is one base away. The chain's CDR3 is CASSVTDVTSYEQNF. CDR3 coding DNA: TGTGCCAGCAGTGTTACAGACGTTACCTCCTACGAGCAGAACTTC. V and J are TRBV12-3 or TRBV12-4 and TRBJ2-7; D unclear. CDR3 length: 15 residues.

This clonotype was seen only a few times. The J gene is TRBJ2-1, the V gene TRBV2; TRBD2 is a possible D gene (6 bases). V lost 6 bases to trimming and J lost 9 bases, with 9 bases between them. Germline CDR1 SNHLY, CDR2 FYNNEI. The CDR3 consists of 11 residues. The CDR3 sequence: CASRQEGEQFF. CDR3 nucleotide sequence: TGTGCCAGCAGGCAGGAGGGTGAGCAGTTCTTC.

This clonotype was counted a few times. V and J are TRBV7-2 and TRBJ2-2; unclear D gene. This CDR3 comprises 12 residues. The germline gives CDR1 SGHTA, CDR2 FQGNSA. V was shortened by 4 bases and J by 6 bases, with 6 bases between the two germline ends. The CDR3 loop reads CASSWGPGELFF. The CDR3 DNA is TGTGCCAGCAGCTGGGGTCCCGGGGAGCTGTTTTTT.

The CDR3 sequence is CASSLPPNTEAFF. The CDR3 DNA reads as TGTGCCAGCAGTTTACCCCCGAACACTGAAGCTTTCTTT. The chain is built from TRBV28 and TRBJ1-1; no definite D call. V was pared by 2 bases and J by 1 base, with 5 bases between. The CDR3 consists of 13 residues. Germline CDR1 and CDR2: MDHEN and SYDVKM.

J is TRBJ2-7 and V is TRBV18, with TRBD1 matching 9 bases. Trimming took 3 bases from V and 7 from J; bases not matched to a gene: 7. The CDR3 has 14 amino acids. The germline CDR1 and CDR2 sequences are KGHSH and LQKENI. CDR3 region: CASSPRQGDWEQYV. Here the CDR3 DNA reads TGTGCCAGCTCACCTAGACAGGGGGACTGGGAGCAGTACGTC.

The genes are TRBV7-2 and TRBJ2-6; TRBD1 agrees at 7 bases. Germline CDR1 and CDR2: SGHTA and FQGNSA. CDR3 length: 17 residues. With 1 base clipped from V and 5 bases from J, the junction kept 8 bases outside the gene matches. The DNA for the CDR3 is TGTGCCAGCAGCTTAGGTGGGACAGTCCGGTGGGCCAACGTCCTGACTTTC. It encodes CASSLGGTVRWANVLTF.

The chain has TRBV15 and TRBJ1-2, with TRBD1 as a possible D gene (6 bases). Germline loops: CDR1 LNHNV, CDR2 YYDKDF (reference sequence). V was pared by 3 bases and J by 4 bases, with 15 bases between. This CDR3 is 15 amino acids long. The CDR3 DNA reads as TGTGCCACCAGCAGCCCCGGACAGAACCTCTATGGCTACACCTTC. It translates to CATSSPGQNLYGYTF.

The chain combines TRBV4-3 with TRBJ2-1; 11 bases line up with TRBD2. V was pared by 0 bases and J by 9 bases, with 16 bases of the junction left unmatched. The CDR3 is 19 amino acids. Germline CDR1 is LGHNA and CDR2 is YSLEER. The CDR3, as DNA: TGCGCCAGCAGCCAAGAAGGATGGGGTAGCGGGGGGGCCATAAGTGAGCAGTTCTTC. Encoded protein: CASSQEGWGSGGAISEQFF.

The V gene is TRBV11-2, the J gene TRBJ2-1; 7 bases are a match to TRBD1. The CDR3 is made up of 13 amino acids. V lost 5 bases, J lost 4 bases, and 2 bases stayed unmatched. Germline V CDR1 and CDR2: SGHAT, FQNNGV. The DNA of the CDR3 is TGTGCCAGCAGCACGGACAGGTACAATGAGCAGTTCTTC. This codes for CASSTDRYNEQFF. Combining the CDR3 with reference TRBV11-2 and TRBJ2-1 gives the whole variable domain EAGVAQSPRYKIIEKRQSVAFWCNPISGHATLYWYQQILGQGPKLLIQFQNNGVVDDSQLPKDRFSAERLKGVDSTLKIQPAKLEDSAVYLCASSTDRYNEQFFGPGTRLTVL.

The chain recombines TRBV6-5 with TRBJ2-6; no clear D. Deletions cut 10 bases from V and 0 bases from J, with 4 bases between. This CDR3 is 12 amino acids long. The germline V gene has CDR1 MNHEY and CDR2 SVGAGI. The CDR3 loop is CATNSGANVLTF. Written as DNA, the CDR3 is TGTGCCACTAACTCTGGGGCCAACGTCCTGACTTTC.

The chain uses TRBV6-5 and TRBJ1-6, with D perhaps TRBD1 (5 bases). V gave up 7 bases and J gave up 8 bases, with 18 bases separating them. The length of the CDR3 is 15 residues. CDR1 and CDR2 (germline): MNHEY, SVGAGI. In DNA, the CDR3 is TGTGCCAGCACCCCGGACGGCAGGGCCCATTCACCCCTCCACTTT. This codes for CASTPDGRAHSPLHF.

This clonotype appeared a few times. The chain links TRBV25-1 to TRBJ2-5; D possibly matches TRBD1 or TRBD2 (5 bases each). The CDR3 loop spans 16 amino acids. Germline-derived CDR1 and CDR2 are MGHDK and SYGVNS. Trimming took 0 bases from V and 5 from J, leaving 16 bases between them. For the CDR3, the DNA is TGTGCCAGCAGTGAATATAATGGGGGTTACACGGAGACCCAGTACTTC. Its protein product is CASSEYNGGYTETQYF.

The chain is built from TRBV12-3 or TRBV12-4 and TRBJ1-5, with 9 bases matching TRBD1. The CDR3 length is 19 residues. The trim removed 2 bases at V and 1 base at J, leaving 12 bases unmatched. CDR3 sequence (DNA): TGTGCCAGCAGTTTAAAGGGACAGGGTTTTCCAGCAAGCAATCAGCCCCAGCATTTT. Its protein product is CASSLKGQGFPASNQPQHF.

The rearrangement joins TRBV28 to TRBJ2-2; tentatively, D is TRBD1 (6 bases). Germline V gene lookup returns CDR1 MDHEN and CDR2 SYDVKM. This CDR3 is built from 15 residues. The germline V and J ends were trimmed by 4 bases and 2 bases, with 11 bases remaining between them. The CDR3, as DNA: TGTGCCAGCAGTTCTGAGGACAGAAACACCGGGGAGCTGTTTTTT. Residues: CASSSEDRNTGELFF.

The sample holds a few counts of this clonotype. V gene TRBV5-1 combines with J gene TRBJ2-2, with D possibly called TRBD1 or TRBD2 (5 bases each). The length of the CDR3 is 14 residues. The germline V gene encodes CDR1 SGHRS and CDR2 YFSETQ. The V end was cut by 1 base, the J end by 4 bases, with 8 bases between. The CDR3 sequence is CASSLMGTTGELFF. The CDR3 nucleotides are TGCGCCAGCAGCTTGATGGGGACCACCGGGGAGCTGTTTTTT.